This T cell receptor (beta chain) was sequenced in a study of metastatic and nonmetastatic thyroid tumors. Turning to the study itself: Comparison of repertoires was carried out across blood and tumor or nodule tissue from malignant and benign thyroid patients.

Using MiXCR, TCRdb re-called clones from the PCR reads. The table lists 30,000 to 35,000 clones, less than 20% of them singletons. The CDR3 runs to 15 residues. With 2 bases removed from V and 1 base from J, the gap between germline ends came to 8 bases. CDR1 and CDR2 from the germline V gene are KGHSH and LQKENI. This clone was seen ten or more times. The same CDR3 is also encoded by other DNA sequences in this sample. All patients reached thyroid surgery having received no treatment beforehand. The receptor was derived from a female donor with papillary thyroid cancer or a benign thyroid nodule (not recorded which). Some clones in this sample may be carry-over from other donors' samples. V usage is TRBV18 and J usage is TRBJ2-2; D possibly corresponds to TRBD1 (5 bases). The specimen was blood. CDR3 in DNA: TGTGCCAGCTCACCAGGGCAGGGGAACACCGGGGAGCTGTTTTTT. Protein sequence: CASSPGQGNTGELFF.